A single sample gave rise to the 21 T cell receptor beta chains below, sequenced in a study of blood T cell repertoires in COVID-19. Some clones are missing from TCRdb's copy, which holds only in-frame ones; the method was immunoSEQ multiplex PCR. The sample records 140,000 to 150,000 clones, over 70% being singletons. What was sequenced was peripheral blood. The receptors stem from a woman aged 50 to 60 with acute or convalescent COVID-19.

This chain's CDR3 is CASSNPTGPNEKLFF. The CDR3 nucleotides are TGTGCCAGCAGTAACCCGACAGGGCCGAATGAAAAACTGTTTTTT. The chain carries TRBV28 and TRBJ1-4; 7 bases fit TRBD1. The CDR3 length is 15 residues. The V gene end was trimmed by 5 bases and the J gene end by 5 bases; junction bases not matched to a gene: 8. Germline assignment: CDR1 MDHEN and CDR2 SYDVKM.

The gene calls are TRBV18 and TRBJ2-1; weak D call: TRBD2 (6 bases). CDR1 is KGHSH, CDR2 LQKENI, per germline. V lost 0 bases, J lost 7 bases, and 16 bases lay in between. CDR3 length: 16 residues. CDR3 region: CASSPPETSSWNEQFF. CDR3 bases: TGTGCCAGCTCACCACCCGAAACTAGCTCCTGGAATGAGCAGTTCTTC.

The rearrangement uses TRBV6-5 and TRBJ1-4, with TRBD1 matching over 9 bases. The J segment lost 6 bases and the V segment lost 5 bases, leaving 7 bases of the junction unmatched. This CDR3 is built from 15 residues. Germline loops: CDR1 MNHEY, CDR2 SVGAGI. The CDR3 spells CASSHYRGRDEKLFF. CDR3 sequence (DNA): TGTGCCAGCAGTCATTACAGGGGGCGCGATGAAAAACTGTTTTTT.

The chain links TRBV6-6 to TRBJ1-2, with 7 bases fitting TRBD1. The CDR3 sequence is 13 residues long. Germline loops: CDR1 MNHNY, CDR2 SVGAGI (reference sequence). V gave up 10 bases and J gave up 2 bases; unmatched junction bases: 7. CDR3 nucleotide sequence: TGTGCCATCCTGCAGGGACAGAACTATGGCTACACCTTC. Protein product: CAILQGQNYGYTF.

This sequence joins TRBV29-1 and TRBJ2-6; 7 positions match TRBD1. The trim removed 5 bases at V and 0 bases at J, leaving 10 bases unmatched. This CDR3 has 17 amino acids. Per the germline V gene, CDR1 is SQVTM and CDR2 is ANQGSEA. In DNA, the CDR3 is TGCAGCGTTACCTCAGGGGGAATATTCTCTGGGGCCAACGTCCTGACTTTC. Translation: CSVTSGGIFSGANVLTF.

This chain links TRBV3-1 (or the pseudogene TRBV3-2) with TRBJ1-5, with D hard to call. Deletions cut 5 bases from V and 3 bases from J, with 5 bases between. CDR1 is LGHDT and CDR2 is YNNKEL in the germline V gene (reference sequence). The CDR3 extends over 12 amino acids. CDR3 region: CASSSINQPQHF. CDR3 nucleotides: TGTGCCAGCAGCTCCATCAATCAGCCCCAGCATTTT.

This CDR3 reads CASSQTIGKLFF. CDR3 in DNA: TGTGCCAGCAGTCAAACAATCGGGAAACTGTTTTTT. This chain connects TRBV12-3 or TRBV12-4 to TRBJ1-4; D not certain. The CDR3 covers 12 residues. V was cut by 5 bases and J by 11 bases, with 12 bases left in between.

The gene calls are TRBV19 and TRBJ1-1; D gene unclear. Germline lookup yields CDR1 LNHDA and CDR2 SQIVND (reference sequence). The CDR3 runs to 14 residues. V was shortened by 0 bases and J by 6 bases, with 11 bases between the two germline ends. CDR3 DNA sequence: TGTGCCAGTAGTATAGATCCCCACCAGGCTGAAGCTTTCTTT. This translates into CASSIDPHQAEAFF.

The V and J genes are TRBV6-5 and TRBJ2-1, with TRBD1 identical over 10 bases. V trimming: 8 bases; J trimming: 5 bases; junction bases outside the gene matches: 6. The length of the CDR3 is 14 residues. Looked up from germline, CDR1 is MNHEY and CDR2 is SVGAGI. The CDR3 here is CASVRDRGNNEQFF. The CDR3 DNA is TGTGCCAGCGTTCGGGACAGGGGAAACAATGAGCAGTTCTTC.

This sequence joins TRBV6-5 and TRBJ2-4; tentative D call: TRBD2 (7 bases). Germline V lookup: CDR1 MNHEY, CDR2 SVGAGI. The CDR3 has 12 residues. V lost 9 bases and J lost 7, with 13 bases in between. CDR3 residues: CASGLGGNIQYF. The CDR3 DNA is TGTGCCAGTGGACTAGGGGGGAACATTCAGTACTTC.

This chain links TRBV11-2 with TRBJ1-4, with 9 positions matching TRBD1. Germline trimming cut 5 bases from V and 5 bases from J; bases unmatched to any gene: 3. The CDR3 consists of 14 residues. The germline CDR1 and CDR2 sequences are SGHAT and FQNNGV. The CDR3 protein is CASSLGTGNEKLFF. The CDR3 DNA reads TGTGCCAGCAGCCTCGGGACAGGGAATGAAAAACTGTTTTTT. Variable domain in full (rest from reference TRBV11-2 and TRBJ1-4): EAGVAQSPRYKIIEKRQSVAFWCNPISGHATLYWYQQILGQGPKLLIQFQNNGVVDDSQLPKDRFSAERLKGVDSTLKIQPAKLEDSAVYLCASSLGTGNEKLFFGSGTQLSVL.

The chain joins TRBV10-3 to TRBJ2-7; TRBD2 aligns across 7 bases. Trimming removed 6 bases from V and 1 base from J; junction bases left unmatched: 12. The germline V gene has CDR1 ENHRY and CDR2 SYGVKD. This CDR3 is built from 16 residues. The CDR3 loop is CAISLSWGGSSYEQYF. DNA of the CDR3: TGTGCCATCAGCCTCAGTTGGGGGGGGTCTTCCTACGAGCAGTACTTC.

This clone occurred a few times. The V call is TRBV5-4, the J call TRBJ2-1, with 7 bases aligning to TRBD2. The CDR3 sequence is 15 residues long. V was clipped by 2 bases and J by 0 bases; unmatched bases: 2. Per germline, CDR1 SGHNT and CDR2 YYREEE (reference sequence). CDR3 residues: CASSFERGSYNEQFF. CDR3 coding DNA: TGTGCCAGCAGCTTCGAGCGGGGCTCCTACAATGAGCAGTTCTTC.

This sequence joins TRBV2 and TRBJ2-2; TRBD2 agrees at 11 bases. The CDR3 totals 17 residues. The V gene's germline CDR1 is SNHLY and CDR2 FYNNEI. V dropped 5 bases and J dropped 1; count of bases not matched to a gene: 6. The CDR3 nucleotides read TGTGCCAGCAGTAAGGGACTAGCGGTCGTGAACACCGGGGAGCTGTTTTTT. This encodes CASSKGLAVVNTGELFF.

This chain connects TRBV12-3 or TRBV12-4 to TRBJ1-1; the D is unclear. The CDR3 extends over 13 amino acids. V dropped 4 bases and J dropped 1 base, with 7 bases sitting between them. The CDR3 DNA reads as TGTGCCAGCAGTTGGGCAAGGAACACTGAAGCTTTCTTT. Amino acid sequence: CASSWARNTEAFF.

The V gene is TRBV18, the J gene TRBJ2-7, with 9 bases matching TRBD2. Trimming removed 4 bases from V and 5 bases from J; junction bases left unmatched: 9. Germline CDR1 reads KGHSH; CDR2 reads LQKENI. The CDR3 consists of 15 residues. CDR3: CASSLREGSLDEQYF. DNA of the CDR3: TGTGCCAGCTCACTGCGGGAGGGGAGTTTAGACGAGCAGTACTTC. Looking up the rest from reference TRBV18 and TRBJ2-7 gives the full variable domain: NAGVMQNPRHLVRRRGQEARLRCSPMKGHSHVYWYRQLPEEGLKFMVYLQKENIIDESGMPKERFSAEFPKEGPSILRIQQVVRGDSAAYFCASSLREGSLDEQYFGPGTRLTVT.

This sequence joins TRBV19 and TRBJ2-1, with unresolved D. Looked up from germline, CDR1 is LNHDA and CDR2 is SQIVND (reference sequence). This CDR3 is built from 13 residues. The V end was cut by 7 bases, the J end by 3 bases, with 10 bases between. Here the CDR3 DNA reads TGTGCCAGTATCGGCAGGTACTACAATGAGCAGTTCTTC. This sequence encodes CASIGRYYNEQFF.

This sequence joins TRBV7-3 and TRBJ2-7; D gene unclear. V dropped 6 bases and J dropped 5 bases, with 14 bases sitting between them. This CDR3 comprises 13 residues. CDR1 is SGHTA, CDR2 FQGTGA, per germline. As DNA, the CDR3 is TGTGCCAGCAGTACTCACTCTACGGACGAGCAGTACTTC. It encodes CASSTHSTDEQYF.

J is TRBJ1-1 and V is TRBV7-9; weak D call: TRBD1 (6 bases). Germline CDR1 and CDR2: SEHNR and FQNEAQ (reference sequence). The CDR3 runs 13 residues. CDR3 sequence (DNA): TGTGTTTCGCAGGGGCAGGTGAGCACTGAAGCTTTCTTT. It encodes CVSQGQVSTEAFF.

J is TRBJ1-2 and V is TRBV10-2; D is possibly TRBD1 (5 bases). Germline CDR1 WSHSY, CDR2 SAAADI. V lost 5 bases and J lost 6, with 7 bases in between. This CDR3 region has 11 residues. The CDR3 loop reads CASSQGDGYTF. Here the CDR3 DNA reads TGCGCCAGCAGTCAAGGGGATGGCTACACCTTC.

V usage is TRBV6-1 and J usage is TRBJ1-2, with D maybe TRBD1 (6 bases). The CDR3 extends over 15 amino acids. The germline V and J ends were trimmed by 2 bases and 4 bases, with 14 bases remaining between them. Germline V gene sequence: CDR1 MNHNS, CDR2 SASEGT. The CDR3 reads CASSEFAGQSYGYTF. CDR3 coding DNA: TGTGCCAGCAGTGAATTCGCAGGACAGAGCTATGGCTACACCTTC.